The sequence of this T cell receptor beta chain was determined in a study of OX40 agonist ivuxolimab in advanced cancers. Study information: Hepatocellular carcinoma, melanoma, renal cell or head and neck cancer occurred in dose-escalation patients.

Sequenced by immunoSEQ multiplex PCR; TCRdb stores in-frame clones only, minus some. Among some 94,000 clones listed, about 90% were seen once. The CDR3 covers 17 residues. The V segment lost 3 bases and the J segment 4 bases; nucleotides outside the gene matches: 10. Enrollment shut out patients with autoimmune disease history or systemic immunosuppression. At cycle 4 day 1, cycle 7 day 1, and baseline, blood was sampled. This sample comprised CD4+ or CD8+ T cells sorted from blood, obtained in a trial of the OX40 agonist ivuxolimab. This clonotype was sampled from an adult with an advanced solid tumor such as melanoma, head and neck, liver or kidney cancer. The rearrangement uses TRBV23-1 and TRBJ2-7; TRBD1 aligns across 12 bases. TRBV23-1 is classed as an ORF, of uncertain function. The CDR3 protein is CASSHRGGTGGRYEQYF. CDR3 nucleotides: TGCGCCAGCAGTCACCGCGGAGGGACAGGGGGCAGGTACGAGCAGTACTTC.